The T cell receptor beta chain described here comes from a study of blood T cell repertoires in COVID-19. Some clones are missing from TCRdb's copy, which holds only in-frame ones; the method was immunoSEQ multiplex PCR. Of about 500,000 clones in the sample, 89% were seen once. Germline V gene sequence: CDR1 LGHDT, CDR2 YNNKEL (reference sequence). Trimming took off 4 bases at V and 4 bases at J, with 10 bases between the two ends. This CDR3 is built from 13 residues. V is TRBV3-1 (or the pseudogene TRBV3-2) and J is TRBJ2-5, with TRBD2 as a possible D gene (6 bases). The origin of this receptor is a man between 18 and 29 years old with COVID-19, enrolled during active disease. Sequencing input: peripheral blood. The CDR3 here is CASSPSGGETQYF. The CDR3 DNA reads as TGTGCCAGCAGCCCATCCGGGGGAGAGACCCAGTACTTC.